The rows below give T cell receptor beta chains drawn from one sample of a study of cytomegalovirus exposure and HLA in healthy donors. TCRdb's copy holds only in-frame clones and misses some; the assay was immunoSEQ multiplex PCR. The sample lists around 150,000 clones, around 76% occurring once. Sequenced input: PBMCs. The receptor set was obtained from a man between 60 and 75 years old in good health and CMV-seronegative. Both conserved end residues are part of each CDR3. Fields, in order: D gene, V gene, clone size, J gene, CDR3 protein, CDR3 DNA. A D gene is named only where the DNA matches it firmly. Size values are once, few and many counts, or a class for expanded clones, and some rows have none.

d_call: TRBD1; v_call: TRBV27; clone_size: few; j_call: TRBJ1-2; cdr3_aa: CASSPKTGNYGYTF; cdr3_nt: TGTGCCAGCAGTCCTAAGACAGGGAACTATGGCTACACCTTC
d_call: TRBD2; v_call: TRBV7-2; clone_size: few; j_call: TRBJ2-1; cdr3_aa: CASSLTGTSGEGEQFF; cdr3_nt: TGTGCCAGCAGCTTGACCGGGACTAGCGGGGAGGGTGAGCAGTTCTTC
d_call: TRBD2; v_call: TRBV6-1; clone_size: .; j_call: TRBJ2-5; cdr3_aa: CASSISGRAETQYF; cdr3_nt: TGTGCCAGCAGTATTAGCGGGAGGGCTGAGACCCAGTACTTC
d_call: .; v_call: TRBV28; clone_size: .; j_call: TRBJ1-1; cdr3_aa: CASSLWTQPEAFF; cdr3_nt: TGTGCCAGCAGTTTATGGACTCAACCTGAAGCTTTCTTT
d_call: .; v_call: TRBV29-1; clone_size: .; j_call: TRBJ2-1; cdr3_aa: CSVEVAGYNEQFF; cdr3_nt: TGCAGCGTTGAAGTAGCCGGGTACAATGAGCAGTTCTTC
d_call: TRBD1; v_call: TRBV7-2; clone_size: few; j_call: TRBJ2-3; cdr3_aa: CASSAPGQHLSPYF; cdr3_nt: TGTGCCAGCAGCGCCCCGGGACAGCATTTAAGTCCGTATTTT
d_call: .; v_call: TRBV7-2; clone_size: .; j_call: TRBJ1-5; cdr3_aa: CASSLDGRYQPQHF; cdr3_nt: TGTGCCAGCAGCTTAGACGGGAGATATCAGCCCCAGCATTTT
d_call: .; v_call: TRBV7-2; clone_size: .; j_call: TRBJ1-2; cdr3_aa: CASSLAAGSYTF; cdr3_nt: TGTGCCAGCAGCTTAGCGGCAGGGAGCTACACCTTC
d_call: .; v_call: TRBV5-1; clone_size: .; j_call: TRBJ1-1; cdr3_aa: CASSLDTMNTEAFF; cdr3_nt: TGCGCCAGCAGCTTGGACACCATGAACACTGAAGCTTTCTTT
d_call: TRBD2; v_call: TRBV19; clone_size: .; j_call: TRBJ2-2; cdr3_aa: CASIKLAGSNTGELFF; cdr3_nt: TGTGCCAGTATTAAGCTAGCGGGATCGAACACCGGGGAGCTGTTTTTT
d_call: TRBD1; v_call: TRBV6-1; clone_size: once; j_call: TRBJ2-7; cdr3_aa: CASSEVKTGNVNEQYF; cdr3_nt: TGTGCCAGCAGTGAAGTAAAGACAGGGAACGTCAACGAGCAGTACTTC
d_call: .; v_call: TRBV6-5; clone_size: once; j_call: TRBJ1-1; cdr3_aa: CASSRGLNTEAFF; cdr3_nt: TGTGCCAGCAGCCGGGGACTTAACACTGAAGCTTTCTTT
d_call: .; v_call: TRBV5-4; clone_size: few; j_call: TRBJ2-7; cdr3_aa: CASSLGNTAAYEQYF; cdr3_nt: TGTGCCAGCAGCTTGGGAAATACTGCCGCCTACGAGCAGTACTTC
d_call: TRBD1; v_call: TRBV6-5; clone_size: .; j_call: TRBJ2-1; cdr3_aa: CASSPRGSSYNEQFF; cdr3_nt: TGTGCCAGCAGCCCCAGGGGGAGCTCCTACAATGAGCAGTTCTTC
d_call: .; v_call: TRBV4-3; clone_size: .; j_call: TRBJ1-3; cdr3_aa: CASSQDTKHSGNTIYF; cdr3_nt: TGCGCCAGCAGCCAAGATACTAAGCATTCCGGAAACACCATATATTTT
d_call: TRBD1; v_call: TRBV30; clone_size: .; j_call: TRBJ1-1; cdr3_aa: CAYRGLTEAFF; cdr3_nt: TGTGCCTACAGGGGCCTCACTGAAGCTTTCTTT
d_call: .; v_call: TRBV4-3; clone_size: .; j_call: TRBJ2-1; cdr3_aa: CASSSPQGGIGNEQFF; cdr3_nt: TGCGCCAGCAGTTCCCCCCAGGGCGGGATAGGCAATGAGCAGTTCTTC
d_call: TRBD1; v_call: TRBV19; clone_size: .; j_call: TRBJ2-7; cdr3_aa: CASSEGTGGSYEQYF; cdr3_nt: TGTGCCAGTAGTGAAGGGACAGGGGGGTCCTACGAGCAGTACTTC
d_call: .; v_call: TRBV13; clone_size: .; j_call: TRBJ2-7; cdr3_aa: CASSASGHDSYEQYF; cdr3_nt: TGTGCCAGCAGCGCAAGCGGGCATGACTCCTACGAGCAGTACTTC
d_call: .; v_call: TRBV7-2; clone_size: .; j_call: TRBJ1-1; cdr3_aa: CASSLALNTEAFF; cdr3_nt: TGTGCCAGCAGCTTAGCCCTTAACACTGAAGCTTTCTTT
d_call: TRBD1; v_call: TRBV25-1; clone_size: once; j_call: TRBJ1-1; cdr3_aa: CASSEQGGNTEAFF; cdr3_nt: TGTGCCAGCAGTGAACAGGGGGGGAACACTGAAGCTTTCTTT
d_call: .; v_call: TRBV28; clone_size: .; j_call: TRBJ1-6; cdr3_aa: CASSFQGLGNSPLHF; cdr3_nt: TGTGCCAGCAGTTTTCAGGGCTTGGGGAATTCACCCCTCCACTTT
d_call: .; v_call: TRBV19; clone_size: .; j_call: TRBJ1-5; cdr3_aa: CASSLQGGNQPQHF; cdr3_nt: TGTGCCAGTAGTCTCCAGGGAGGAAATCAGCCCCAGCATTTT
d_call: TRBD2; v_call: TRBV7-2; clone_size: few; j_call: TRBJ2-5; cdr3_aa: CASSLERGGQEAAQYF; cdr3_nt: TGTGCCAGCAGCCTCGAGCGGGGGGGCCAAGAAGCGGCCCAGTACTTC
d_call: .; v_call: TRBV15; clone_size: .; j_call: TRBJ1-3; cdr3_aa: CATSSGGDSGNTIYF; cdr3_nt: TGTGCCACCAGCAGCGGGGGGGACTCTGGAAACACCATATATTTT
d_call: .; v_call: TRBV4-2; clone_size: .; j_call: TRBJ1-1; cdr3_aa: CASSYGQMRAEAFF; cdr3_nt: TGTGCCAGCAGCTATGGACAGATGAGAGCTGAAGCTTTCTTT
d_call: TRBD2; v_call: TRBV7-6; clone_size: few; j_call: TRBJ2-1; cdr3_aa: CASSWGGPFNEQFF; cdr3_nt: TGTGCCAGCAGCTGGGGAGGGCCGTTTAATGAGCAGTTCTTC
d_call: TRBD2; v_call: TRBV5-1; clone_size: few; j_call: TRBJ2-3; cdr3_aa: CASKAGGFADTQYF; cdr3_nt: TGCGCCTCCAAAGCGGGAGGTTTTGCAGATACGCAGTATTTT
d_call: TRBD2; v_call: TRBV2; clone_size: .; j_call: TRBJ2-7; cdr3_aa: CASRILAPQAYEQYF; cdr3_nt: TGTGCCAGCAGGATACTAGCGCCTCAGGCATACGAGCAGTACTTC